This T cell receptor (beta chain) stems from a study of cytomegalovirus exposure and HLA in healthy donors. Study-level background: Counted in an early data release were approximately 85 million unique TCRs from HLA-typed donors. Whole-study results and caveats: Later analysis suggested most CMV-associated TCR beta chains were HLA-restricted.

Worth noting for this clone: No antigen is known for it.

CDR1 is LNHDA, CDR2 SQIVND, per germline (reference sequence). The germline V and J ends were trimmed by 4 bases and 9 bases, with 19 bases remaining between them. This CDR3 region has 14 residues. Primers: 60 Vbeta forward and 13 Jbeta reverse. Sequenced by immunoSEQ multiplex PCR; TCRdb stores in-frame clones only, minus some. The data show about 170,000 clones, 80% seen once. This sequence joins TRBV19 and TRBJ2-7, with a weak D call TRBD2 (5 bases). The sequence came from a man aged 25 to 40 in good health and CMV-seropositive. The sequencing sample was made of PBMCs. The CDR3 bases are TGTGCCAGTAGTACGACTATCAGCCACAAAGGGCAGTACTTC. As protein: CASSTTISHKGQYF.